This T cell receptor (beta chain) was documented in a study of OX40 agonist ivuxolimab in advanced cancers. Germline CDR1 and CDR2: MDHEN and SYDVKM. There are 15 residues in the CDR3. V was pared by 7 bases and J by 5 bases, with 19 bases between. This clone was counted a few times. Method: immunoSEQ multiplex PCR; TCRdb's copy keeps in-frame clones and lacks some. The sample lists some 45,000 clones, 82% occurring once. Sequenced here: CD4+ or CD8+ T cells sorted from blood, sampled in a trial of the OX40 agonist ivuxolimab. The rearrangement links TRBV28 to TRBJ2-3, with D perhaps TRBD2 (5 bases). The TCR originated in an adult with an advanced solid tumor such as melanoma, head and neck, liver or kidney cancer. This chain's CDR3 is CASTLPGSQLDTQYF. CDR3 in DNA: TGTGCCAGCACTCTGCCGGGATCACAACTAGATACGCAGTATTTT.